This paragraph reports one TCR beta chain. Data came from immunoSEQ multiplex PCR; TCRdb stores just in-frame clones and leaves some out. The profile shows fewer than 300,000 clones, 90% of them singletons. The sample comes from a study of blood T cell repertoires in COVID-19. Germline CDR1 MNHEY, CDR2 SVGAGI. The CDR3 is 15 residues long. Unmatched junction bases numbered 3, after V lost 2 bases and J lost 5 bases. The chain uses TRBV6-5 and TRBJ2-2, with 9 bases matching TRBD1. The receptor was derived from a woman between 25 and 40 years old who had recovered from COVID-19. The sequenced sample consisted of PBMCs or T cells enriched from blood (not recorded which). The CDR3 loop is CASSYTGTGTGELFF. DNA for the CDR3: TGTGCCAGCAGTTACACCGGGACAGGGACCGGGGAGCTGTTTTTT.